The entry below gives a single T cell receptor beta chain sequence along with its context. Antigen: not known. The data stem from a study of CD8 T cells in Susac syndrome. Study-wide results and caveats: The study acknowledged a relatively small number of individuals in its TCR sequencing and HLA analysis.

RNA amounts of about 0.45 to 1 ug underwent reverse transcription with random hexamers. Coverage of TCR beta CDR3 amplification by immunoSEQ multiplex PCR extended to 54 Vbeta and 13 Jbeta. TCRdb passed the immunoSEQ multiplex PCR reads through MiXCR, listing each CDR3 protein once. In the table there are over 150,000 distinct CDR3 sequences, 90% to 95% of which are singletons. CDR1 and CDR2 from the germline V gene are SQVTM and ANQGSEA. CDR3 length: 14 amino acids. The germline V and J ends were trimmed by 1 base and 1 base, with 10 bases remaining between them. Sequencing targeted TCR beta in blood CD8+ and CD4+ T cells.

Sequenced: CD4+ T cells from PBMCs. The sequence came from a human donor with multiple sclerosis. The V and J genes are TRBV29-1 and TRBJ2-5; D not certain. The CDR3 sequence is CSVEVLAPQETQYF. Here the CDR3 DNA reads TGCAGCGTTGAAGTTTTGGCTCCCCAAGAGACCCAGTACTTC.